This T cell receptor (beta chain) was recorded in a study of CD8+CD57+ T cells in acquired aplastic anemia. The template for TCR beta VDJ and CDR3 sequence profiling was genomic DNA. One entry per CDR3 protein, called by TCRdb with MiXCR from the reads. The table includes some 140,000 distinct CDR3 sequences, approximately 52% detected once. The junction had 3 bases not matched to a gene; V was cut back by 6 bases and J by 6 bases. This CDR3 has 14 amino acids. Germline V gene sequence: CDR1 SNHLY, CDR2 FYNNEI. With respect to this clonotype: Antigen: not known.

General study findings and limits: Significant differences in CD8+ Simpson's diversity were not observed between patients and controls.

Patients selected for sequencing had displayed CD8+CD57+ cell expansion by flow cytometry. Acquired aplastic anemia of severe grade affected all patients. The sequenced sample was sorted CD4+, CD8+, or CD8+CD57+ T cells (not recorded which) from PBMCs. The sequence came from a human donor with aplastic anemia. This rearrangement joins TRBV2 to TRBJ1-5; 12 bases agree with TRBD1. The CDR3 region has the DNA TGTGCCAGCAGGGGGACAGGGGGCGGTCAGCCCCAGCATTTT. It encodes CASRGTGGGQPQHF.